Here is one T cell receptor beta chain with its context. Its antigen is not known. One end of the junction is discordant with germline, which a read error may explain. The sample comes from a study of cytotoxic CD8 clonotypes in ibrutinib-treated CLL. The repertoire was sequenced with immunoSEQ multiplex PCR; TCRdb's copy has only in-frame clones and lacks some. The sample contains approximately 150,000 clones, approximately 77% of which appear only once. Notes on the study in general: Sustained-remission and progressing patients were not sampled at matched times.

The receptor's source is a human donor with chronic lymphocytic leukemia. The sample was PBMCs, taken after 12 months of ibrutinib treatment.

The CDR3, as DNA: TGTGCCAGCAGTTCCTCTAGCGGGAGGTCCTTCGAGCAGTACTTC. It yields the protein CASSSSSGRSFEQYF. This sequence joins TRBV28 and TRBJ2-7, with 11 bases that match TRBD2. From germline, CDR1 is MDHEN and CDR2 SYDVKM. CDR3 length equals 15 residues.